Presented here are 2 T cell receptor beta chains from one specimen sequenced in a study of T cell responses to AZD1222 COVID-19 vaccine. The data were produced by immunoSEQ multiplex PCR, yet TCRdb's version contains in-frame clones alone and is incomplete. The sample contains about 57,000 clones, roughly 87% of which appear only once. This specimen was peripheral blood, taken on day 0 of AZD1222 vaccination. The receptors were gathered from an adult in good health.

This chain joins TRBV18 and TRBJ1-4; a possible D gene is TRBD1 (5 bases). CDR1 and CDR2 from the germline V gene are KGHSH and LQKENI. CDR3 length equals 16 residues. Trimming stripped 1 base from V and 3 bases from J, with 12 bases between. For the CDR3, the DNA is TGTGCCAGCTCACCACTTAAGGGGTTAGCTAATGAAAAACTGTTTTTT. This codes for CASSPLKGLANEKLFF.

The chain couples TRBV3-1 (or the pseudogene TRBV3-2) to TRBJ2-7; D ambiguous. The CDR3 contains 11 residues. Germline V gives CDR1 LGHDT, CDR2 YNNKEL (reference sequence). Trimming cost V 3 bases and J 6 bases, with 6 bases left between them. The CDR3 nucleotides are TGTGCCAGCAGCCAGTTTTCCGAGCAGTACTTC. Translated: CASSQFSEQYF.